This T cell receptor beta chain was recovered during a study of blood T cell repertoires in COVID-19. Assay used: immunoSEQ multiplex PCR; TCRdb lists only in-frame clones, some missing. This sample yields approximately 270,000 clones, of which approximately 83% are seen a single time; 1.9% belongs to the top ten. Participants' reported clinical history set cohort assignment. The CDR3 sequence is 14 residues long. Trimming took 0 bases from V and 1 from J, leaving 7 bases between them. Germline loops: CDR1 SGHRS, CDR2 YFSETQ. This TCR came from a woman in her forties or fifties who had recovered from COVID-19. Sequencing was carried out using PBMCs or T cells enriched from blood (not recorded which). This chain links TRBV5-1 with TRBJ1-1, with D hard to call. In DNA form, the CDR3 reads TGCGCCAGCAGCTTGGCCGCACAGAACACTGAAGCTTTCTTT. Translating gives CASSLAAQNTEAFF.